This TCR beta chain was profiled in a study of graft-versus-host responses after intestinal transplantation. Study summary: Every recipient had anti-thymocyte globulin induction and approximately 3 years of tacrolimus plus steroids.

With regard to this clone: Its antigen is as yet unknown.

The V gene lost 1 base and the J gene lost 6 bases, with 10 bases spanning the gap. This CDR3 contains 12 residues. Germline V gene sequence: CDR1 GTSNPN, CDR2 SVGIG (reference sequence). Assay: immunoSEQ multiplex PCR; the TCRdb copy retains only in-frame clones and omits some. Of some 140,000 clones in the sample, approximately 91% are singletons; the top ten hold roughly 0.19%. This rearrangement joins TRBV30 to TRBJ2-7, with a tentative D call TRBD1 (5 bases). The TCR originated in a human donor who received an intestinal transplant. This specimen consisted of unstimulated CD4+ T cells sorted from spleen or lymph node cells, obtained before intestinal transplant. Here the CDR3 DNA reads TGTGCCTGGAGTGGCGGTAGGGGCGAGCAGTACTTC. It codes for CAWSGGRGEQYF.